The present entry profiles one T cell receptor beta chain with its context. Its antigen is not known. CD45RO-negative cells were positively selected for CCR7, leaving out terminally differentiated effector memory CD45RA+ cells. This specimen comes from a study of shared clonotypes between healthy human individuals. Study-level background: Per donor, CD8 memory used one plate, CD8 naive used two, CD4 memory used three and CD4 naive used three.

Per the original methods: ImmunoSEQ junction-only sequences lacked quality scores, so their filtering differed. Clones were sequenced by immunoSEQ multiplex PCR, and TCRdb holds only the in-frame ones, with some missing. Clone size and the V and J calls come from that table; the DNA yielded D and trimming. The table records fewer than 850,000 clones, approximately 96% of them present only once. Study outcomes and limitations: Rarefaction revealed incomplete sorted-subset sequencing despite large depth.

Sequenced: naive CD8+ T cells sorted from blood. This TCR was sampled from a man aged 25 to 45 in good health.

CDR3: CASSLGKNTEAFF. In DNA form, the CDR3 reads TGTGCCAGCAGCTTAGGGAAGAACACTGAAGCTTTCTTT. The chain combines TRBV5-4 with TRBJ1-1, with D unresolved. CDR3 length: 13 amino acids. Germline-derived CDR1 and CDR2 are SGHNT and YYREEE (reference sequence). Trimming took 2 bases from V and 1 from J, leaving 6 bases between them.